The 25 T cell receptor beta chains given below trace back to one sample, sequenced in a study of shared T cell receptors in the human thymus. Clones were sequenced by immunoSEQ multiplex PCR, and TCRdb holds only the in-frame ones, with some missing. The data show roughly 560,000 clones, 75% to 80% seen once. These sequences were also reported in another study, on human thymus T cells.

The sequenced material came from thymocytes. These receptors were collected from a boy younger than two with a congenital heart defect.

This chain connects TRBV7-2 to TRBJ1-5; 8 nucleotides line up with TRBD1. Per germline, CDR1 SGHTA and CDR2 FQGNSA. V lost 5 bases, J lost 0 bases, and 9 bases stayed unmatched. The CDR3 is made up of 17 amino acids. The CDR3 DNA sequence: TGTGCCAGCAGCACTTGGACAGGGCGAGGTAGCAATCAGCCCCAGCATTTT. The encoded protein is CASSTWTGRGSNQPQHF.

V usage is TRBV7-9 and J usage is TRBJ2-7; a weak D match, TRBD1 (7 bases). Looked up from germline, CDR1 is SEHNR and CDR2 is FQNEAQ (reference sequence). CDR3 length: 13 amino acids. V gave up 3 bases and J gave up 7 bases, with 13 bases separating them. The CDR3 is CASSFTGAGEQYF. CDR3 bases: TGTGCCAGCAGCTTTACAGGGGCGGGGGAGCAGTACTTC. Variable domain in full (rest from reference TRBV7-9 and TRBJ2-7): DTGVSQNPRHKITKRGQNVTFRCDPISEHNRLYWYRQTLGQGPEFLTYFQNEAQLEKSRLLSDRFSAERPKGSFSTLEIQRTEQGDSAMYLCASSFTGAGEQYFGPGTRLTVT.

The rearrangement uses TRBV6-1 and TRBJ2-7, with 8 nucleotides matching TRBD1. The CDR3 spans 15 residues. The J segment lost 0 bases and the V segment lost 6 bases, leaving 7 bases of the junction unmatched. Germline CDR1 reads MNHNS; CDR2 reads SASEGT. The CDR3 region has the DNA TGTGCCAGCAGCCGACAGGGGTTTAGCTCCTACGAGCAGTACTTC. Residues: CASSRQGFSSYEQYF.

The chain employs TRBV12-5 and TRBJ2-3; 12 bases are shared with TRBD2. The V and J ends lost 0 bases and 2 bases, in that order; junction bases with no gene match: 6. The germline V gene has CDR1 LGHNT and CDR2 FRNRAP. This CDR3 has 18 amino acids. As DNA, the CDR3 is TGTGCTAGTGGTTTGGTACCGCTAGCGGGAGGGACCACAGATACGCAGTATTTT. Its protein is CASGLVPLAGGTTDTQYF.

The CDR3 loop is CASSQKGQGIRDYEQYF. In DNA form, the CDR3 reads TGTGCCAGCAGTCAAAAGGGACAGGGCATTAGAGACTACGAGCAGTACTTC. V is TRBV28 and J is TRBJ2-7; the match to TRBD1 covers 9 bases. CDR3 size: 17 residues. J was trimmed by 3 bases and V by 5 bases; bases with no gene match: 14. From germline, CDR1 is MDHEN and CDR2 SYDVKM.

The count of this clone is one. This CDR3 is CASSPLWTSGTDTQYF. For the CDR3, the DNA is TGTGCCAGCAGCCCCTTGTGGACTAGCGGGACAGATACGCAGTATTTT. The chain joins TRBV7-6 to TRBJ2-3, with 11 bases aligning to TRBD2. The germline CDR1 and CDR2 sequences are SGHVS and FNYEAQ. J gave up 3 bases and V 5 bases, and 7 bases lay outside the gene matches. The CDR3 is made up of 16 amino acids.

This clone was picked up a small number of times. The CDR3 loop is CASSLAGQGAPNEQFF. The CDR3 DNA reads as TGTGCCAGCAGCTTGGCGGGACAGGGGGCGCCCAATGAGCAGTTCTTC. The chain carries TRBV5-6 and TRBJ2-1; TRBD1 agrees at 12 bases. V gave up 0 bases and J gave up 6 bases; unmatched junction bases: 4. The CDR3 covers 16 residues. The V gene's germline CDR1 is SGHDT and CDR2 YYEEEE.

The chain recombines TRBV2 with TRBJ2-5; 7 nucleotides line up with TRBD1. V shed 7 bases and J 5 bases; nucleotides not matched to a gene: 4. The CDR3 spans 12 residues. Germline CDR1 and CDR2: SNHLY and FYNNEI. The CDR3 nucleotides are TGTGCCAGCAACCCCAGGGGGGAGACCCAGTACTTC. It yields the protein CASNPRGETQYF.

The chain recombines TRBV29-1 with TRBJ2-5; 8 nucleotides agree with TRBD1. Germline values: CDR1 SQVTM, CDR2 ANQGSEA. V dropped 6 bases and J dropped 0; count of bases not matched to a gene: 3. This CDR3 has 13 amino acids. The CDR3 loop is CSVPQGDQETQYF. CDR3 sequence (DNA): TGCAGCGTACCACAGGGGGACCAAGAGACCCAGTACTTC.

This clone has just a few counts. The chain combines TRBV10-3 with TRBJ2-5; 10 bases are shared with TRBD2. Germline-derived CDR1 and CDR2 are ENHRY and SYGVKD. This CDR3 contains 20 residues. Losses at the gene ends were 0 bases for V and 6 bases for J; bases not matched to a gene: 19. CDR3 sequence: CAISESPTPWGLAGEKTQYF. CDR3 nucleotides: TGTGCCATCAGTGAGTCGCCAACCCCCTGGGGCCTAGCGGGGGAGAAGACCCAGTACTTC.

The CDR3 coding sequence is TGTGCCAGCTGGGGCCCCAGCGGCTACACCTTC. Residues: CASWGPSGYTF. The J gene is TRBJ1-2, the V gene TRBV5-5, with D possibly TRBD1 on 5 matching bases. The CDR3 is made up of 11 amino acids. Between the trimmed V and J ends, which lost 7 bases and 8 bases, there was a span of 12 bases. Germline V lookup: CDR1 SGHKS, CDR2 YYEKEE (reference sequence).

This clone was seen once. V is TRBV7-8 and J is TRBJ2-2; TRBD2 aligns across 8 bases. Germline trimming cut 0 bases from V and 3 bases from J; bases unmatched to any gene: 6. Looked up from germline, CDR1 is SGHVS and CDR2 is FQNEAQ. This CDR3 is 17 amino acids long. CDR3 DNA sequence: TGTGCCAGCAGCTTAGCCCCGGGAGGGCCGTACACCGGGGAGCTGTTTTTT. Amino acid sequence: CASSLAPGGPYTGELFF.

For the CDR3, the DNA is TGTGCCAGCAGGCGGGGACAGGGCGGTATGCATGGCTACACCTTC. Its translation is CASRRGQGGMHGYTF. The gene calls are TRBV28 and TRBJ1-2; 9 positions agree with TRBD1. The length of the CDR3 is 15 residues. Trimming removed 6 bases from V and 6 bases from J; junction bases left unmatched: 11. CDR1 and CDR2 (germline): MDHEN, SYDVKM.

This chain connects TRBV27 to TRBJ2-7; D is possibly TRBD2 (6 bases). The CDR3 has 14 amino acids. Germline loops: CDR1 MNHEY, CDR2 SMNVEV (reference sequence). V was trimmed by 8 bases and J by 3 bases, leaving 17 bases between them. The CDR3 reads CASGHSTDYYEQYF. In DNA form, the CDR3 reads TGTGCCAGCGGCCACTCGACGGACTACTACGAGCAGTACTTC.

The CDR3 bases are TGCGCCAGCAGCCAGGCGGCCAGCGGGAGGACCGGGGAGCAGTACTTC. The encoded protein is CASSQAASGRTGEQYF. The chain has TRBV4-1 and TRBJ2-7; 9 nucleotides align to TRBD2. The CDR3 spans 16 residues. Germline assignment: CDR1 MGHRA and CDR2 YSYEKL. V gave up 3 bases and J gave up 7 bases; unmatched junction bases: 13.

The rearrangement uses TRBV9 and TRBJ2-1; 10 nucleotides match TRBD2. Germline loops: CDR1 SGDLS, CDR2 YYNGEE. After removal of 2 bases from V and 5 bases from J, the junction contained 4 bases not matched to a gene. CDR3 length: 15 amino acids. CDR3 bases: TGTGCCAGCAGCGTCGATAGCGGGAGGAACAATGAGCAGTTCTTC. The encoded protein is CASSVDSGRNNEQFF.

The CDR3 DNA is TGTGCCAGCAGCCCCCGGGAAGGGTGTGAAGCTTTCTTT. Its protein is CASSPREGCEAFF. The rearrangement joins TRBV7-2 to TRBJ1-1, with D unresolved. CDR3 size: 13 residues. Per germline, CDR1 SGHTA and CDR2 FQGNSA. V lost 5 bases to trimming and J lost 7 bases, with 14 bases between them.

This chain connects TRBV5-1 to TRBJ2-3; no firm D call. Germline V gives CDR1 SGHRS, CDR2 YFSETQ. CDR3 length equals 11 residues. V was shortened by 6 bases and J by 4 bases, with 6 bases between the two germline ends. In DNA, the CDR3 is TGCGCCAGCACAACATCAGATACGCAGTATTTT. Residues: CASTTSDTQYF.

The rearrangement links TRBV28 to TRBJ2-7; weak D call: TRBD2 (6 bases). Deletions cut 3 bases from V and 0 bases from J, with 21 bases between. Germline assignment: CDR1 MDHEN and CDR2 SYDVKM. The CDR3 is 18 residues long. In nucleotides, the CDR3 is TGTGCCAGCAGTTTTGGTGTGAGCCGGGACGGGAGCTCCTACGAGCAGTACTTC. Translated: CASSFGVSRDGSSYEQYF.

V gene TRBV2 combines with J gene TRBJ2-3; 11 nucleotides line up with TRBD2. The V gene end was trimmed by 6 bases and the J gene end by 5 bases; junction bases not matched to a gene: 10. CDR3 size: 16 residues. Germline CDR1 is SNHLY and CDR2 is FYNNEI. This CDR3 reads CASSSTSGSIRDTQYF. The CDR3 DNA follows: TGTGCCAGCAGCTCTACTAGCGGGAGTATCAGAGATACGCAGTATTTT.

This chain connects TRBV5-4 to TRBJ2-3, with 12 positions matching TRBD2. After removal of 0 bases from V and 1 base from J, the junction contained 9 bases not matched to a gene. The CDR3 sequence is 19 residues long. Germline V gene data show CDR1 as SGHNT and CDR2 as YYREEE (reference sequence). The CDR3 sequence is CASSLGGLAGGPGTDTQYF. In DNA, the CDR3 is TGTGCCAGCAGCTTGGGAGGGCTAGCGGGAGGGCCGGGCACAGATACGCAGTATTTT.

The chain carries TRBV27 and TRBJ2-7, with TRBD1 identical over 9 bases. The CDR3 sequence is 15 residues long. The trim removed 5 bases at V and 3 bases at J, leaving 8 bases unmatched. The germline CDR1 and CDR2 sequences are MNHEY and SMNVEV (reference sequence). The CDR3 protein is CASSPHPGQGYEQYF. Written as DNA, the CDR3 is TGTGCCAGCAGTCCTCATCCGGGACAGGGCTACGAGCAGTACTTC.

The chain employs TRBV4-2 and TRBJ1-1, with 8 bases aligning to TRBD1. There are 17 residues in the CDR3. CDR1 and CDR2 (germline): LGHNA, YNFKEQ. The J segment lost 8 bases and the V segment lost 0 bases, leaving 14 bases of the junction unmatched. The CDR3 loop is CASSQDPIPGGRAEAFF. CDR3 bases: TGTGCCAGCAGCCAAGATCCAATACCAGGGGGCAGGGCCGAAGCTTTCTTT.

This chain links TRBV9 with TRBJ2-2; TRBD2 agrees at 10 bases. This CDR3 region has 18 residues. Trimming at V came to 0 bases and at J to 5 bases, leaving 10 bases not matched to a gene. Looked up from germline, CDR1 is SGDLS and CDR2 is YYNGEE. The CDR3 coding sequence is TGTGCCAGCAGCGTAGCTGGGCTAGCGGGAGCCGATACCGGGGAGCTGTTTTTT. Translating it yields CASSVAGLAGADTGELFF.

The chain links TRBV4-1 to TRBJ2-1, with unresolved D. Per the germline V gene, CDR1 is MGHRA and CDR2 is YSYEKL. The ends were cut back, 0 bases at V and 9 bases at J, with 9 bases in the middle. The CDR3 covers 13 residues. CDR3 bases: TGCGCCAGCAGCCAAGATCGCGTTGGTGAGCAGTTCTTC. It translates to CASSQDRVGEQFF.